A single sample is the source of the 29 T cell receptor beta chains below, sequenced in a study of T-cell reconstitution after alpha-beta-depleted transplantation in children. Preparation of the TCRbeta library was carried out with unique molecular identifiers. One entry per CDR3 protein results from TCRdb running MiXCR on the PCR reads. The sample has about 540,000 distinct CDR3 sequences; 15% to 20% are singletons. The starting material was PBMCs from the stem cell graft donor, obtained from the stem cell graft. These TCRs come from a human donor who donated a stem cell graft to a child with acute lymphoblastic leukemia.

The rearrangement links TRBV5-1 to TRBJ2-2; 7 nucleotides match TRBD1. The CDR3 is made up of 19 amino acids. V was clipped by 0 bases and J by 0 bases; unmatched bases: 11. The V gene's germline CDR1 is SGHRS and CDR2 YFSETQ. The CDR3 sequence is CASSLDLNRGEANTGELFF. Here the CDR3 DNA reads TGCGCCAGCAGCTTGGACCTAAACAGGGGTGAAGCGAACACCGGGGAGCTGTTTTTT.

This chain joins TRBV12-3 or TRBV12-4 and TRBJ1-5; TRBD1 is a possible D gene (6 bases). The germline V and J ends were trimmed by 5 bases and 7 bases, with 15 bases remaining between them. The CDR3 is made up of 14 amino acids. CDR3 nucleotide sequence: TGTGCCAGCAGTCCCGGGGGGACAAGGCAGCCCCAGCATTTT. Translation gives CASSPGGTRQPQHF.

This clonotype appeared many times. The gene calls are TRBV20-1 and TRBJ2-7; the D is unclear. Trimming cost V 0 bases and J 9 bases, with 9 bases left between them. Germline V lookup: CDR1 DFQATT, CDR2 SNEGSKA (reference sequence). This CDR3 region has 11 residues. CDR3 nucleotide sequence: TGCAGTGCTAGAGATCTGGTGGGGCAGTACTTC. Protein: CSARDLVGQYF.

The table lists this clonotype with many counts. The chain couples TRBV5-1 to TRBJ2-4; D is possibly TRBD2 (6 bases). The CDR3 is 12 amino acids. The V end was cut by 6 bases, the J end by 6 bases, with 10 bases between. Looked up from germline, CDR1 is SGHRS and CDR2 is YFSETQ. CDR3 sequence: CASTGSGNIQYF. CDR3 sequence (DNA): TGCGCCAGCACAGGTAGCGGAAACATTCAGTACTTC.

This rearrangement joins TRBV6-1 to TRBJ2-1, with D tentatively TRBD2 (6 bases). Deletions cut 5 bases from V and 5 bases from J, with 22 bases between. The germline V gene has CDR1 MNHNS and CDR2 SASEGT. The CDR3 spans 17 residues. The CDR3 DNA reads TGTGCCAGCAGTACGGACCTCGGGACTGCTTGGAACAATGAGCAGTTCTTC. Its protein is CASSTDLGTAWNNEQFF.

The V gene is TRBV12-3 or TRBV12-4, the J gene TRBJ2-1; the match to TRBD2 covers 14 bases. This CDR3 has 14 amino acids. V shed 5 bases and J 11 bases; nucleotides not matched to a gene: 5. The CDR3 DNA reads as TGTGCCAGCAGTCTGACTAGCGGGAGGGCCAAGCAGTTCTTC. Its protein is CASSLTSGRAKQFF.

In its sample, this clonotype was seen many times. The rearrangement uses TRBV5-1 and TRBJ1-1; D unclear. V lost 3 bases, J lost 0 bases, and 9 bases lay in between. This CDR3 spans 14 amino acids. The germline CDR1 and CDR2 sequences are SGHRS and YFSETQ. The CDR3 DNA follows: TGCGCCAGCAGCTGGGAGACACTGAACACTGAAGCTTTCTTT. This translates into CASSWETLNTEAFF.

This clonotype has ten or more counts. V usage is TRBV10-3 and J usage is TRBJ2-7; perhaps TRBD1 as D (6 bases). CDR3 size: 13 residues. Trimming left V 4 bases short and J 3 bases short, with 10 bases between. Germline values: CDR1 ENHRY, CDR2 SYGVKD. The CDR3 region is CAISARDNYEQYF. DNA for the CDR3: TGTGCCATCAGTGCCCGGGACAACTACGAGCAGTACTTC.

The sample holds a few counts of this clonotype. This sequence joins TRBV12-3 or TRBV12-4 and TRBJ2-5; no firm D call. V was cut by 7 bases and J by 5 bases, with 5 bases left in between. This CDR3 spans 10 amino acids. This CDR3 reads CASMGETQYF. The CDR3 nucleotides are TGTGCCAGCATGGGTGAGACCCAGTACTTC.

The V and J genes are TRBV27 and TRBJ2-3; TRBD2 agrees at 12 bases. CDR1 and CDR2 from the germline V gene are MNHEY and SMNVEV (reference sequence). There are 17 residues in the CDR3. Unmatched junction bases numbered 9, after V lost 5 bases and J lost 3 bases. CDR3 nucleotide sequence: TGTGCCAGCAGTCCCCTAGCGGGAGGGCTAGCAACAGATACGCAGTATTTT. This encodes CASSPLAGGLATDTQYF.

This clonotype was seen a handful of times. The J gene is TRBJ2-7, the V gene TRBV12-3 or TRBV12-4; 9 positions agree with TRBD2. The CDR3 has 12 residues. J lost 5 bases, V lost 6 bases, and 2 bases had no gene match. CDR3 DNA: TGTGCCAGCAGGGGACTAGCTAACGAGCAGTACTTC. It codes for CASRGLANEQYF.

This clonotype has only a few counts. CDR3 nucleotide sequence: TGTGCCAGCAGGGCCGGGACTAGCGGCGTCGACGAGCAGTACTTC. Amino acids: CASRAGTSGVDEQYF. V is TRBV2 and J is TRBJ2-7, with 11 bases fitting TRBD2. The CDR3 runs to 15 residues. V was pared by 6 bases and J by 5 bases, with 9 bases of the junction left unmatched. CDR1 and CDR2 (germline): SNHLY, FYNNEI.

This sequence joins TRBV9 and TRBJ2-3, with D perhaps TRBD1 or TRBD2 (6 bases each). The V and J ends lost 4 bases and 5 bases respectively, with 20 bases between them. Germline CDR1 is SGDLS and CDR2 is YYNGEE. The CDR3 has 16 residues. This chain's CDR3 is CASSPTRRGPGDTQYF. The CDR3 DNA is TGTGCCAGCAGCCCTACACGTCGGGGGCCGGGAGATACGCAGTATTTT. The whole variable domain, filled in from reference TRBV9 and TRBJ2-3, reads DSGVTQTPKHLITATGQRVTLRCSPRSGDLSVYWYQQSLDQGLQFLIQYYNGEERAKGNILERFSAQQFPDLHSELNLSSLELGDSALYFCASSPTRRGPGDTQYFGPGTRLTVL.

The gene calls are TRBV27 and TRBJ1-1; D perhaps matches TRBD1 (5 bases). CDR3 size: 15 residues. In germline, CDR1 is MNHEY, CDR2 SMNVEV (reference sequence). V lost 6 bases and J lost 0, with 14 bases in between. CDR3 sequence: CASRQAGILNTEAFF. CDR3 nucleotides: TGTGCCAGCAGACAGGCCGGGATATTGAACACTGAAGCTTTCTTT.

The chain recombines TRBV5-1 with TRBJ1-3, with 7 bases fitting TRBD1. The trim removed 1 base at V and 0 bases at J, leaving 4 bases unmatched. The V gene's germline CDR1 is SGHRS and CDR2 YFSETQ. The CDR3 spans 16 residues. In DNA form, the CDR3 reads TGCGCCAGCAGCTTGAGGGGACAGTACTCTGGAAACACCATATATTTT. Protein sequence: CASSLRGQYSGNTIYF.

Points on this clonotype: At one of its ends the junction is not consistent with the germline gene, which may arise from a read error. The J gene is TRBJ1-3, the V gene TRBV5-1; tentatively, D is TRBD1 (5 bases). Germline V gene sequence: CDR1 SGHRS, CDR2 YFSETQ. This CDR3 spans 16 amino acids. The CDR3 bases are TGCGGCAGCAGCTTGGTAGGGGAGCGTTATGGAAACACCATATATTTT. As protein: CGSSLVGERYGNTIYF.

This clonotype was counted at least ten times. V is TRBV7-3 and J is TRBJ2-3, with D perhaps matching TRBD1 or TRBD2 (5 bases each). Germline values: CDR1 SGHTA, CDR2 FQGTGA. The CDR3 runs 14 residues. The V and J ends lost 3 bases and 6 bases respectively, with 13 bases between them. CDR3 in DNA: TGTGCCAGCAGCTTCCGGGGCGGTACGGATACGCAGTATTTT. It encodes CASSFRGGTDTQYF. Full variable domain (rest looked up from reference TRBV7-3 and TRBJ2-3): GAGVSQTPSNKVTEKGKYVELRCDPISGHTALYWYRQSLGQGPEFLIYFQGTGAADDSGLPNDRFFAVRPEGSVSTLKIQRTERGDSAVYLCASSFRGGTDTQYFGPGTRLTVL.

The CDR3 reads CASSIGRFGANVLTF. The CDR3 coding sequence is TGTGCCAGTAGTATCGGACGATTTGGGGCCAACGTCCTGACTTTC. The chain has TRBV19 and TRBJ2-6, with unresolved D. The CDR3 is 15 amino acids. Germline CDR1 LNHDA, CDR2 SQIVND (reference sequence). Trimming pared 3 bases from V and 3 bases from J, leaving 9 bases between.

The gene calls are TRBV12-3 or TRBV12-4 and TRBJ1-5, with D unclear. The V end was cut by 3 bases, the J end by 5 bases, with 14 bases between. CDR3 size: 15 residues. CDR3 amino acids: CASSFEDNVYQPQHF. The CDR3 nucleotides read TGTGCCAGCAGTTTTGAAGACAACGTGTATCAGCCCCAGCATTTT.

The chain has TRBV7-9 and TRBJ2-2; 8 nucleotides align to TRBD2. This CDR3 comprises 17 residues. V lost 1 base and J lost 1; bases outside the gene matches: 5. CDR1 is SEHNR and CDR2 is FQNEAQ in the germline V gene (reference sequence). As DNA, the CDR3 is TGTGCCAGCAGCTTAGAGGCTAGCGGGCTGAACACCGGGGAGCTGTTTTTT. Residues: CASSLEASGLNTGELFF.

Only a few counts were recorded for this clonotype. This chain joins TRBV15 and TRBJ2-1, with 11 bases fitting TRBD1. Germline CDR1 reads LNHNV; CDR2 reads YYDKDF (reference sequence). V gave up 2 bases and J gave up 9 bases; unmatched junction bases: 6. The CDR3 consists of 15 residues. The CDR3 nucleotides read TGTGCCACCAGCAGATCCGGGACAGGGGGTGTTGAGCAGTTCTTC. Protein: CATSRSGTGGVEQFF.

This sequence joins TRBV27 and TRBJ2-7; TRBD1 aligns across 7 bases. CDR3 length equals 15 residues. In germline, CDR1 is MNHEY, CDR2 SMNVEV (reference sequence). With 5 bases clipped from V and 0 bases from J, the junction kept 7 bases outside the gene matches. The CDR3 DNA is TGTGCCAGCAGTCCGACAGGGTTTAGCTCCTACGAGCAGTACTTC. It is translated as CASSPTGFSSYEQYF.

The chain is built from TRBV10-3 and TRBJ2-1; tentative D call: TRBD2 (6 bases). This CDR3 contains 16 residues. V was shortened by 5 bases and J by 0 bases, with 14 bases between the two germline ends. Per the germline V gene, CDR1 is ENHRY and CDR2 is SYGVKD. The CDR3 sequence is CAISRAAGSSYNEQFF. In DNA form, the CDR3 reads TGTGCCATCAGTAGGGCGGCGGGGAGCTCCTACAATGAGCAGTTCTTC.

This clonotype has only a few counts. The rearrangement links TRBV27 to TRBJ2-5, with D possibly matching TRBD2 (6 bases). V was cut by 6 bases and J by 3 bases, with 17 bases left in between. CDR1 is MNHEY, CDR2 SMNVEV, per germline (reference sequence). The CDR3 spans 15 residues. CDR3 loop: CASRASETHEETQYF. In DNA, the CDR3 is TGTGCCAGCAGGGCTAGCGAGACACATGAAGAGACCCAGTACTTC.

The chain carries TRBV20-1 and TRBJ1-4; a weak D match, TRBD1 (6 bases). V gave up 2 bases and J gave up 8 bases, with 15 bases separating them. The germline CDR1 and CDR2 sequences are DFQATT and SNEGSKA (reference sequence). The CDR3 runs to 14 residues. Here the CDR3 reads CSARIQGSREKLFF. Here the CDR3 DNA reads TGCAGTGCTAGAATCCAGGGGAGTCGGGAAAAACTGTTTTTT.

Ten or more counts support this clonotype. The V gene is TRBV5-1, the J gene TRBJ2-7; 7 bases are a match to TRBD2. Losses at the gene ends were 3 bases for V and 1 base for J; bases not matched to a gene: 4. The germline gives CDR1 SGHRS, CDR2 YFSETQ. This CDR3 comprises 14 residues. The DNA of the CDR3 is TGCGCCAGCAGCTCGGGGACTAATTCCTACGAGCAGTACTTC. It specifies CASSSGTNSYEQYF.

CDR3 loop: CASSEQVANYGYTF. DNA of the CDR3: TGTGCCAGCAGTGAACAGGTGGCGAACTATGGCTACACCTTC. This chain connects TRBV6-1 to TRBJ1-2; the D is unclear. The CDR3 runs 14 residues. Looked up from germline, CDR1 is MNHNS and CDR2 is SASEGT. The V and J ends lost 2 bases and 2 bases respectively, with 9 bases between them.

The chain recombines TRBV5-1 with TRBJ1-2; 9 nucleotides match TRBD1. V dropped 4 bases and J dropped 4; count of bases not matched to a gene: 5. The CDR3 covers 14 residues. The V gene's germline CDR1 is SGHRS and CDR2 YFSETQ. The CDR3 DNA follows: TGCGCCAGCAGCCCCGGGACAGGGTTCTATGGCTACACCTTC. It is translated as CASSPGTGFYGYTF.

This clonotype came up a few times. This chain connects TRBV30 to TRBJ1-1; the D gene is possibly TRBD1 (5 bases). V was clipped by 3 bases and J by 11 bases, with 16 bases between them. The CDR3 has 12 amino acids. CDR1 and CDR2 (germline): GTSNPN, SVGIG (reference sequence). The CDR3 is CAWSGGTGGAFF. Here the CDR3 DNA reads TGTGCCTGGAGCGGGGGAACCGGGGGTGCTTTCTTT.